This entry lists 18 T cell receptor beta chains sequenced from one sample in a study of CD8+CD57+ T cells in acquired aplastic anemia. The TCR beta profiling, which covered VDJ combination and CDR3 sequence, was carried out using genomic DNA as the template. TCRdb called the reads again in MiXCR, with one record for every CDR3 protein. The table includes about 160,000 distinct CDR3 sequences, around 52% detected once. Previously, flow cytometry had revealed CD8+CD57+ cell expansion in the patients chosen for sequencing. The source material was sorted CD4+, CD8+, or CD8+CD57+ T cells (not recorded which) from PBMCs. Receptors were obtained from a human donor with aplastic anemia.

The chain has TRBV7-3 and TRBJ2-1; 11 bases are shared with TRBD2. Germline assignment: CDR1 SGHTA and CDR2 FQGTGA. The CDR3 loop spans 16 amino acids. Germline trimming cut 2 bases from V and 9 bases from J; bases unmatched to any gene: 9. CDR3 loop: CASSLGPSGGRSEQFF. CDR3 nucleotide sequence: TGTGCCAGCAGCTTAGGTCCTAGCGGGGGGAGGAGTGAGCAGTTCTTC.

CDR3 loop: CASSGVAGYNEQFF. The DNA of the CDR3 is TGTGCCAGCAGCGGAGTAGCGGGATACAATGAGCAGTTCTTC. The chain recombines TRBV9 with TRBJ2-1; 8 bases map to TRBD2. The CDR3 runs 14 residues. The ends lost 3 bases at V and 4 bases at J; junction bases unmatched: 3. Looked up from germline, CDR1 is SGDLS and CDR2 is YYNGEE.

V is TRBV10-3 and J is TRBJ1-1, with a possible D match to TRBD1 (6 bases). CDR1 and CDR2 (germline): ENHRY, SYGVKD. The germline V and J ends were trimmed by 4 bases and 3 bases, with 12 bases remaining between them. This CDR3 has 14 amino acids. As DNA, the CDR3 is TGTGCCATCAGTGGGACAGTAGGATACACTGAAGCTTTCTTT. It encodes CAISGTVGYTEAFF.

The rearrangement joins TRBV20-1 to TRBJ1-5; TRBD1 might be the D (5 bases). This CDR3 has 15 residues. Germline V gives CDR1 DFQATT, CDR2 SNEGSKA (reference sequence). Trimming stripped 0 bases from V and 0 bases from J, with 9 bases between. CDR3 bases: TGCAGTGCTAGAGATTTGGGGGTTAGCAATCAGCCCCAGCATTTT. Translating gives CSARDLGVSNQPQHF.

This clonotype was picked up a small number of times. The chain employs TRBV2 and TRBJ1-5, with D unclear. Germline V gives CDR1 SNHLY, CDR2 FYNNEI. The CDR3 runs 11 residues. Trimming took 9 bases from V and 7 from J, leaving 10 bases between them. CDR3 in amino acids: CASGSGQPQHF. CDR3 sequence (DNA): TGTGCCAGTGGGTCGGGCCAGCCCCAGCATTTT.

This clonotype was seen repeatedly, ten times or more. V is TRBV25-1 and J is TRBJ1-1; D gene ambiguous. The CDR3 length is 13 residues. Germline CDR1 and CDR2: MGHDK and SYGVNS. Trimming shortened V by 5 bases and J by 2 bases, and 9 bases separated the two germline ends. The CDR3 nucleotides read TGTGCCAGCAGTCTGGCCGATAACACTGAAGCTTTCTTT. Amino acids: CASSLADNTEAFF.

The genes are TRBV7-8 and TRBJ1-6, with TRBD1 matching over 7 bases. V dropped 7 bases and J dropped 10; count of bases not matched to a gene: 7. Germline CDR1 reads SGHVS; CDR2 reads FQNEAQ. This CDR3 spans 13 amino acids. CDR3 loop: CASIDRVGSPLHF. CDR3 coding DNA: TGTGCCAGCATCGACAGGGTCGGGTCACCCCTCCACTTT.

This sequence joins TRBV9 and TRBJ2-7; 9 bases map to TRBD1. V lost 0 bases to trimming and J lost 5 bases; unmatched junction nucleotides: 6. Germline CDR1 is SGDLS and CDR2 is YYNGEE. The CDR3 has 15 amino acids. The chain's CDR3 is CASSVGQGGDDEQYF. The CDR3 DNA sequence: TGTGCCAGCAGCGTAGGACAGGGGGGAGATGACGAGCAGTACTTC.

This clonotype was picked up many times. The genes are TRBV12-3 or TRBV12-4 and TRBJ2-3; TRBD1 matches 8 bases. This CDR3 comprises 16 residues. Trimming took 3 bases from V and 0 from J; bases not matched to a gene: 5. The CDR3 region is CASSFLRDRSTDTQYF. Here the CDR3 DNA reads TGTGCCAGCAGTTTCCTAAGGGACAGGAGCACAGATACGCAGTATTTT.

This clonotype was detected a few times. The CDR3 loop reads CASSYSSMAYNEQFF. In DNA, the CDR3 is TGTGCCAGCAGTTACTCGTCCATGGCCTACAATGAGCAGTTCTTC. This chain connects TRBV6-2 or TRBV6-3 to TRBJ2-1; no clear D gene. CDR1 MNHEY and CDR2 SVGEGT come from the germline V gene. V dropped 0 bases and J dropped 2 bases, with 8 bases sitting between them. The CDR3 consists of 15 residues.

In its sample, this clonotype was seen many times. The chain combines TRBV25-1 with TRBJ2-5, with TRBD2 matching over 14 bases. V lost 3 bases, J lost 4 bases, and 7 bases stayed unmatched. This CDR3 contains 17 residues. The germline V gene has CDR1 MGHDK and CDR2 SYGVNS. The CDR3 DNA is TGTGCCAGCAGTGATCCGGGACTAGCGGGAGTGGGAGAGACCCAGTACTTC. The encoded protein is CASSDPGLAGVGETQYF.

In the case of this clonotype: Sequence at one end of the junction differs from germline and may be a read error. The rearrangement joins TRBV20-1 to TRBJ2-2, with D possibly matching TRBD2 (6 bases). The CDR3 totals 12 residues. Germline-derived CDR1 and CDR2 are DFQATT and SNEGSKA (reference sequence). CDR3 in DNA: TGCAGTGCTAACCCTGTCTCGGGGGAGCAGTTTTTT. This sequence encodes CSANPVSGEQFF.

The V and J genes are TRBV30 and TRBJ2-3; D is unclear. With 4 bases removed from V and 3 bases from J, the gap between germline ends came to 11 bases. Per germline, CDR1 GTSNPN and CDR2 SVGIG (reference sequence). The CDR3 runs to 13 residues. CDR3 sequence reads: CAWNPGQTDTQYF. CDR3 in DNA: TGTGCCTGGAATCCGGGCCAAACAGATACGCAGTATTTT. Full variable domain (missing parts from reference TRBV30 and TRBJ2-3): SQTIHQWPATLVQPVGSPLSLECTVEGTSNPNLYWYRQAAGRGLQLLFYSVGIGQISSEVPQNLSASRPQDRQFILSSKKLLLSDSGFYLCAWNPGQTDTQYFGPGTRLTVL.

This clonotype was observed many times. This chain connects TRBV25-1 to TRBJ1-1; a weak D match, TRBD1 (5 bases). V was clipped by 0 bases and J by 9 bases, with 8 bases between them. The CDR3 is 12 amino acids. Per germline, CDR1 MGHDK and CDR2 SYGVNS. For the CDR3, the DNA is TGTGCCAGCAGTGAATATGGGGCCCAAGCTTTCTTT. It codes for CASSEYGAQAFF.

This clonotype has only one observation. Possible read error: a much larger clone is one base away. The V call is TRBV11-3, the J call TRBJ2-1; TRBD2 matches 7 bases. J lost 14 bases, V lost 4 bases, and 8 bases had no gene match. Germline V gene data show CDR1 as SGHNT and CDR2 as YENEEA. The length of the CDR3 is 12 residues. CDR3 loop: CASSSNREVEFF. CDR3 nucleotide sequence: TGTGCCAGCAGCTCGAATCGGGAGGTGGAGTTCTTC.

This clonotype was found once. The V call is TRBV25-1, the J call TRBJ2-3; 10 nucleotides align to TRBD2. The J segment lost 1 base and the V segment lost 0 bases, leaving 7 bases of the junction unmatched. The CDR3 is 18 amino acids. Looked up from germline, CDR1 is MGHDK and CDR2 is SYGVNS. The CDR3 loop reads CASSEYGIAGGGTDTQYF. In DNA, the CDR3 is TGTGCCAGCAGTGAATATGGAATAGCGGGAGGTGGCACAGATACGCAGTATTTT.

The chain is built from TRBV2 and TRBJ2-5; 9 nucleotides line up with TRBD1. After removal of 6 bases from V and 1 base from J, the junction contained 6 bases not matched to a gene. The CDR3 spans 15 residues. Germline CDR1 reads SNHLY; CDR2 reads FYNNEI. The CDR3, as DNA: TGTGCCAGCAGGGCCGGGACAGGGATCCAAGAGACCCAGTACTTC. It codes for CASRAGTGIQETQYF.

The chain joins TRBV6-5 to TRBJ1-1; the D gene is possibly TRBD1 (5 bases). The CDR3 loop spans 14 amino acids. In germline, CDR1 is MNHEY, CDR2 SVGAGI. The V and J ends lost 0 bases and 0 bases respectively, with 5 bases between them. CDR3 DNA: TGTGCCAGCAGTTACTCAGGGGTGAACACTGAAGCTTTCTTT. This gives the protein CASSYSGVNTEAFF.